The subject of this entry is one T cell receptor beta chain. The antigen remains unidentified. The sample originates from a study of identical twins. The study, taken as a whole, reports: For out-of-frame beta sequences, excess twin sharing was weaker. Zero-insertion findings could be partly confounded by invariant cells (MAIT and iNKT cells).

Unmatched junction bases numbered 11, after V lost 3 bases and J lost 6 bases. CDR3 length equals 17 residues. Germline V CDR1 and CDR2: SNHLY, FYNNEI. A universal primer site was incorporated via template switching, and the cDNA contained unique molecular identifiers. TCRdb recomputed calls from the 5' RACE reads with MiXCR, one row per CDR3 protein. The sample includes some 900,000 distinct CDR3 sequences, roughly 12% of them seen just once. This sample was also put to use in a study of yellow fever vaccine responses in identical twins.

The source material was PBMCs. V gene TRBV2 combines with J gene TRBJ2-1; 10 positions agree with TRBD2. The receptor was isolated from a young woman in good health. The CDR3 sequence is CASSDVRTSGVVNEQFF. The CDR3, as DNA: TGTGCCAGCAGTGATGTTCGAACTAGCGGGGTGGTCAATGAGCAGTTCTTC.